Following are 5 T cell receptor beta chains from one sample sequenced in a study of shared clonotypes between healthy human individuals. TCRdb's copy holds only in-frame clones and misses some; the assay was immunoSEQ multiplex PCR. This repertoire shows around 510,000 clones, 90% to 97% found once; its top ten account for approximately 0.06%. The material sequenced was naive CD4+ T cells sorted from blood. The subset here: CD45RA+ positively selected. These TCRs come from a woman between 25 and 40 years old in good health.

The chain couples TRBV19 to TRBJ1-5; 9 nucleotides align to TRBD1. Per germline, CDR1 LNHDA and CDR2 SQIVND (reference sequence). The CDR3 is 16 amino acids. Losses at the gene ends were 3 bases for V and 8 bases for J; bases not matched to a gene: 11. The CDR3 DNA is TGTGCCAGTAGTATCCGGGACAGGGCTCCGATCAAGCCCCAGCATTTT. Translation: CASSIRDRAPIKPQHF.

The V and J genes are TRBV27 and TRBJ2-7; 11 positions match TRBD2. Germline values: CDR1 MNHEY, CDR2 SMNVEV (reference sequence). CDR3 length: 15 amino acids. The trim removed 5 bases at V and 5 bases at J, leaving 8 bases unmatched. In nucleotides, the CDR3 is TGTGCCAGCAGTACGCCGGGACTAGCGGTTCACGAGCAGTACTTC. Protein product: CASSTPGLAVHEQYF.

V gene TRBV11-2 combines with J gene TRBJ1-1; a weak D match, TRBD1 (5 bases). CDR1 SGHAT and CDR2 FQNNGV come from the germline V gene. The CDR3 is made up of 13 amino acids. The V gene lost 3 bases and the J gene lost 4 bases, with 9 bases spanning the gap. This CDR3 reads CASSFRDLTEAFF. The CDR3 region has the DNA TGTGCCAGCAGCTTCAGGGACCTCACTGAAGCTTTCTTT. Based on the CDR3 plus reference TRBV11-2 and TRBJ1-1, the full variable domain is EAGVAQSPRYKIIEKRQSVAFWCNPISGHATLYWYQQILGQGPKLLIQFQNNGVVDDSQLPKDRFSAERLKGVDSTLKIQPAKLEDSAVYLCASSFRDLTEAFFGQGTRLTVV.

V is TRBV27 and J is TRBJ2-7; D possibly corresponds to TRBD1 (6 bases). Trimming pared 5 bases from V and 5 bases from J, leaving 16 bases between. The CDR3 contains 14 residues. Germline V gives CDR1 MNHEY, CDR2 SMNVEV (reference sequence). The CDR3 sequence is CASSPLTDSHEQYF. The CDR3 nucleotides read TGTGCCAGCAGTCCCCTTACGGACAGCCACGAGCAGTACTTC.

This clone turned up a few times. The rearrangement links TRBV12-1 to TRBJ2-7; the table's D call, TRBD2, has no DNA check behind it. TRBV12-1 is a listed pseudogene. This CDR3 is 13 amino acids long. The CDR3 coding sequence is TGTGCCAGCCCAAGCGGGAGGGCCTACGAGCAGTACTTC. Encoded protein: CASPSGRAYEQYF.